A few counts support the clone carrying this TCR beta chain. Original analysis: Estimates of nucleated cell counts were drawn from the amplification of reference gene primers. Measured with immunoSEQ multiplex PCR; TCRdb has only the in-frame clones, and not every one. That table furnishes V, J and clone size, whereas the DNA furnished D and trimming. The table has around 150,000 clones, nearly 80% seen once. The sample is drawn from a study of blood T cell repertoires in COVID-19. Study in general: Donors in the United States, Italy and Spain gave samples during acute or convalescent COVID-19. PBMCs, B-cell-depleted T cells, or T cells provided the cDNA or gDNA that made up the material.

The CDR3 extends over 15 amino acids. The J segment lost 8 bases and the V segment lost 2 bases, leaving 7 bases of the junction unmatched. Germline V gene data show CDR1 as SGHKS and CDR2 as YYEKEE (reference sequence). The rearrangement links TRBV5-5 to TRBJ1-6; 7 nucleotides match TRBD1. This receptor was taken from a woman of 80 years or more with acute or convalescent COVID-19. The sequencing sample was made of peripheral blood. The CDR3 loop reads CASSLLWTGDSPLHF. The DNA for the CDR3 is TGTGCCAGCAGCTTACTTTGGACAGGTGATTCACCCCTCCACTTT.